The clone carrying this TCR beta chain turned up a few times. Its antigen is still unknown. This CDR3 is built from 13 residues. Trimming pared 2 bases from V and 8 bases from J, leaving 12 bases between. The V gene's germline CDR1 is LGHNA and CDR2 YNFKEQ. The data stem from a study of OX40 agonist ivuxolimab in advanced cancers. Overall study findings and caveats: Some nonresponders likewise displayed low normalized T-cell clonal expansion.

Libraries were prepared by immunoSEQ multiplex PCR; TCRdb keeps only in-frame clonotypes and omits some of them. This table has tens of thousands of clones, about nine tenths appearing once. The chain links TRBV4-2 to TRBJ1-1; D is possibly TRBD1 (6 bases). The TCR originated in an adult with an advanced solid tumor such as melanoma, head and neck, liver or kidney cancer. The specimen comprised CD4+ or CD8+ T cells sorted from blood, sampled in a trial of the OX40 agonist ivuxolimab. Here the CDR3 DNA reads TGTGCCAGCAGCCAATCAGACGGGACAGAAGCTTTCTTT. This translates into CASSQSDGTEAFF.